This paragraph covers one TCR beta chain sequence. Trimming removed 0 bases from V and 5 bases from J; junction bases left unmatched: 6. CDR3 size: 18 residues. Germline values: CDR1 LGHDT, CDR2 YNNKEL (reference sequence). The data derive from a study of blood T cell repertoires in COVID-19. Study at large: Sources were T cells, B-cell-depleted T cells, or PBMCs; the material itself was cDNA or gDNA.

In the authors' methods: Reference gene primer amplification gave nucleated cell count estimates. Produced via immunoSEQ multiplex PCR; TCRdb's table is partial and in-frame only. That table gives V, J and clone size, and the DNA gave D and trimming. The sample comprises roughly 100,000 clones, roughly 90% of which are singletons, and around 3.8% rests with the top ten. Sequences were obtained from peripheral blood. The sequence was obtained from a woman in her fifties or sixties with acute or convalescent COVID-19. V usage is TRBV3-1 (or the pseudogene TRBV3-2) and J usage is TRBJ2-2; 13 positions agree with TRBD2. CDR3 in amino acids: CASSQEGGLAGLTGELFF. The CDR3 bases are TGTGCCAGCAGCCAAGAAGGGGGACTAGCGGGACTTACCGGGGAGCTGTTTTTT.